The present entry profiles one T cell receptor beta chain with its context. Method: immunoSEQ multiplex PCR; TCRdb's copy keeps in-frame clones and lacks some. The sample includes about 75,000 clones, more than 70% of them seen just once. The sample comes from a study of T cell changes during pregnancy in multiple sclerosis. Germline V gene lookup returns CDR1 MNHNS and CDR2 SASEGT. The J segment lost 2 bases and the V segment lost 7 bases, leaving 7 bases of the junction unmatched. The CDR3 has 15 residues. The chain uses TRBV6-1 and TRBJ2-1; TRBD2 matches at 8 bases. Sample: peripheral blood, taken in the first trimester of pregnancy. The source of this sequence is a female donor in good health, enrolled as a control in a pregnancy study. CDR3 in DNA: TGTGCCAGCACCCCACTAGCGGACGCCTACAATGAGCAGTTCTTC. It is translated as CASTPLADAYNEQFF.